The rows below give T cell receptor beta chains drawn from one sample of a study of T cell repertoires in cytomegalovirus infection. The antigens these receptors bind are not known. TCRdb called the reads again in MiXCR, with one record for every CDR3 protein. The data show some 800,000 distinct CDR3 sequences, just under 30% seen once. The starting material was cultured CD8+ T cells from PBMCs, obtained from culture after CMV antigen stimulation. These receptor sequences come from a human donor in good health (CMV status not recorded). Some clones in this sample may be carry-over from other donors' samples. Each CDR3 is given with its conserved first and last residue. Each record gives: J gene, V gene, D gene, CDR3 protein. A D gene is named only where the DNA matches it firmly.

>TRBJ1-5|TRBV4-1|.
CASSGGDIYSNQPQHF
>TRBJ2-5|TRBV27|.
CASSTGLFQETQYF
>TRBJ2-7|TRBV7-9|TRBD1
CASSLIGQGANYEQYF
>TRBJ2-1|TRBV10-3|.
CAIRTTTYNEQFF
>TRBJ2-3|TRBV28|TRBD1
CASSTPGQLGTQYF
>TRBJ2-2|TRBV27|.
CASSLQGPTGELFF
>TRBJ1-5|TRBV7-2|.
CAARQPQHF
>TRBJ2-3|TRBV7-2|.
CASSLGSTNTQYF
>TRBJ2-1|TRBV6-1|.
CASSEPPQYRDNEQFF
>TRBJ2-2|TRBV19|TRBD1
CASSTGQGAGTGELFF
>TRBJ2-3|TRBV3-1|.
CASSQYRASPTDTQYF
>TRBJ2-3|TRBV7-6|TRBD2
CASSSTSGEVTDTQYF